This is a list of T cell receptor beta chains from one sample in a study of blood T cells in healthy people across ages. One entry per CDR3 protein, called by TCRdb with MiXCR from the 5' RACE reads. The top ten clones hold 7.7% of a sample with 1.5 million to 2 million distinct CDR3 sequences, 28% of them seen once. The specimen was blood. The receptors were gathered from a woman between 25 and 40 years old in good health. Each CDR3 is given with its conserved first and last residue. The listing skips clone size in some rows; elsewhere it reads once, few, many or a size class.

size	J	V	CDR3
many	TRBJ2-1	TRBV15	CATSRRTMTSHNEQFF
NA	TRBJ1-1	TRBV3-1	CASSQVTGDTEAFF
few	TRBJ2-1	TRBV20-1	CSATARETSYNEQFF
NA	TRBJ1-3	TRBV2	CASRPDPGNTIYF
NA	TRBJ1-2	TRBV20-1	CSATTGQGSGYTF
NA	TRBJ2-1	TRBV6-2/TRBV6-3	CASSITSGTDEQFF
NA	TRBJ1-1	TRBV20-1	CSARRTPEAFF
many	TRBJ2-3	TRBV4-1	CASSQGRQQGITTDTQYF
NA	TRBJ2-7	TRBV19	CASSSNGQSSYEQYF
NA	TRBJ1-2	TRBV20-1	CSARWGTGQYGYTF
NA	TRBJ1-5	TRBV2	CASSERGQSNQPQHF
NA	TRBJ1-2	TRBV29-1	CCVEQGPGYTF
many	TRBJ2-4	TRBV5-1	CASSPDNGDIQYF
NA	TRBJ2-1	TRBV12-3/TRBV12-4	CASSFDGQGLPFF
many	TRBJ2-1	TRBV6-2/TRBV6-3	CASTQGGNEQFF
once	TRBJ2-7	TRBV6-2/TRBV6-3	CASSYSIRGGSEQYF
once	TRBJ2-3	TRBV4-1	CASGQVGTSGTDTQYF